These 18 T cell receptor beta chains were sequenced from one sample in a study of OX40 agonist ivuxolimab in advanced cancers. Sequenced by immunoSEQ multiplex PCR; TCRdb stores in-frame clones only, minus some. The sample shows about 94,000 clones, around 90% of them seen only once. The sample here was CD4+ or CD8+ T cells sorted from blood, taken in a trial of the OX40 agonist ivuxolimab. Every receptor here comes from an adult with an advanced solid tumor such as melanoma, head and neck, liver or kidney cancer.

The chain couples TRBV30 to TRBJ2-5; TRBD2 aligns across 7 bases. The CDR3 has 12 residues. Germline V gene sequence: CDR1 GTSNPN, CDR2 SVGIG (reference sequence). The ends lost 1 base at V and 5 bases at J; junction bases unmatched: 1. The CDR3 protein is CAWSGRGETQYF. CDR3 in DNA: TGTGCCTGGAGTGGGCGGGGGGAGACCCAGTACTTC.

V is TRBV19 and J is TRBJ1-1; unclear D gene. The CDR3 consists of 11 residues. Deletions cut 6 bases from V and 8 bases from J, with 10 bases between. The V gene's germline CDR1 is LNHDA and CDR2 SQIVND (reference sequence). DNA of the CDR3: TGTGCCAGTAGAGTTGGACTAGAAGCTTTCTTT. It encodes CASRVGLEAFF.

CDR3 sequence (DNA): TGTGCCAGCAGCTTGGATCCCGGGCCAGCCTACGAGCAGTACTTC. Amino acid sequence: CASSLDPGPAYEQYF. The chain uses TRBV5-6 and TRBJ2-7; D not resolved. The germline V gene has CDR1 SGHDT and CDR2 YYEEEE. Trimming removed 0 bases from V and 2 bases from J, with 12 bases in between. This CDR3 is 15 amino acids long.

This chain joins TRBV7-3 and TRBJ1-2; TRBD1 is a possible D gene (5 bases). Trimming shortened V by 2 bases and J by 6 bases, and 25 bases separated the two germline ends. This CDR3 has 18 residues. Germline V CDR1 and CDR2: SGHTA, FQGTGA. In DNA form, the CDR3 reads TGTGCCAGCAGCTTAGGGGCCTTACAGGCCCAATCCGCAAATGGCTACACCTTC. It yields the protein CASSLGALQAQSANGYTF. The whole variable domain, remainder taken from reference TRBV7-3 and TRBJ1-2, is GAGVSQTPSNKVTEKGKYVELRCDPISGHTALYWYRQSLGQGPEFLIYFQGTGAADDSGLPNDRFFAVRPEGSVSTLKIQRTERGDSAVYLCASSLGALQAQSANGYTFGSGTRLTVV.

J is TRBJ2-5 and V is TRBV11-2; a weak D match, TRBD2 (6 bases). V was cut by 5 bases and J by 7 bases, with 23 bases left in between. The CDR3 runs to 16 residues. Germline CDR1 is SGHAT and CDR2 is FQNNGV. The CDR3 nucleotides are TGTGCCAGCAGCATACGTAGCGGAGGGGTCAGCGGGACCCAGTACTTC. It yields the protein CASSIRSGGVSGTQYF.

V usage is TRBV11-2 and J usage is TRBJ1-5; 7 bases are a match to TRBD1. J was trimmed by 2 bases and V by 1 base; bases with no gene match: 5. The CDR3 is made up of 16 amino acids. Germline V gene lookup returns CDR1 SGHAT and CDR2 FQNNGV. The DNA for the CDR3 is TGTGCCAGCAGCTTAGGGAGGGGGCTGGGCAATCAGCCCCAGCATTTT. Amino acid sequence: CASSLGRGLGNQPQHF.

This clone has a single count. The rearrangement joins TRBV4-3 to TRBJ2-7; 7 positions agree with TRBD2. The ends lost 0 bases at V and 3 bases at J; junction bases unmatched: 5. Germline V lookup: CDR1 LGHNA, CDR2 YSLEER. This CDR3 is built from 15 residues. CDR3 in DNA: TGCGCCAGCAGCCAAGATTGGGAGGGAAACTACGAGCAGTACTTC. This sequence encodes CASSQDWEGNYEQYF.

This chain uses TRBV19 with TRBJ1-1; perhaps TRBD1 as D (6 bases). Trimming stripped 4 bases from V and 4 bases from J, with 10 bases between. The CDR3 spans 13 residues. Germline CDR1 is LNHDA and CDR2 is SQIVND (reference sequence). The CDR3 spells CASSSRGATEAFF. The CDR3 bases are TGTGCCAGTAGTAGCCGGGGGGCCACTGAAGCTTTCTTT.

V gene TRBV6-5 combines with J gene TRBJ1-5; 9 bases agree with TRBD1. Per the germline V gene, CDR1 is MNHEY and CDR2 is SVGAGI. Trimming at V came to 2 bases and at J to 4 bases, leaving 6 bases not matched to a gene. The CDR3 is 16 residues long. The CDR3 sequence: CASSYTGTGLNQPQHF. The DNA for the CDR3 is TGTGCCAGCAGTTACACCGGGACAGGGCTTAATCAGCCCCAGCATTTT.

This clone was found once. For the CDR3, the DNA is TGTGCCAGCAGCGTAGAGCCGGGACGGGACAATTCACCCCTCCACTTT. Translated: CASSVEPGRDNSPLHF. The chain combines TRBV9 with TRBJ1-6; tentative D call: TRBD1 (5 bases). CDR3 length equals 16 residues. Germline assignment: CDR1 SGDLS and CDR2 YYNGEE. V was clipped by 0 bases and J by 7 bases, with 14 bases between them.

The V gene is TRBV20-1, the J gene TRBJ2-7; no reliable D call. The germline V and J ends were trimmed by 5 bases and 6 bases, with 8 bases remaining between them. The CDR3 is 10 residues long. Germline V CDR1 and CDR2: DFQATT, SNEGSKA (reference sequence). As DNA, the CDR3 is TGCAGTGCTTTTTATCGCGAGCAGTACTTC. This translates into CSAFYREQYF.

J is TRBJ1-2 and V is TRBV5-3; D might be TRBD1 (5 bases). TRBV5-3 is an ORF, and what it does is uncertain. The length of the CDR3 is 13 residues. V lost 4 bases, J lost 8 bases, and 15 bases lay in between. The CDR3 protein is CARSLRDGEGYTF. CDR3 nucleotide sequence: TGTGCCAGAAGCCTCCGGGACGGGGAGGGCTACACCTTC.

The rearrangement joins TRBV10-1 to TRBJ1-4, with D maybe TRBD1 (5 bases). V was clipped by 6 bases and J by 2 bases, with 10 bases between them. CDR3 length: 14 amino acids. CDR1 is WNHNN, CDR2 SYGVQD, per germline (reference sequence). CDR3 in DNA: TGCGCCAGCAGAGGGACTGAGACTAATGAAAAACTGTTTTTT. It specifies CASRGTETNEKLFF.

This clone was observed a handful of times. The chain uses TRBV7-6 and TRBJ2-7, with TRBD2 identical over 11 bases. This CDR3 region has 16 residues. CDR1 and CDR2 from the germline V gene are SGHVS and FNYEAQ. V lost 5 bases and J lost 1; bases outside the gene matches: 7. As DNA, the CDR3 is TGTGCCAGCAGCCCCCGACTAGCGGGGACTTCCTACGAGCAGTACTTC. The encoded protein is CASSPRLAGTSYEQYF.

The chain combines TRBV9 with TRBJ2-3; D is possibly TRBD2 (5 bases). Looked up from germline, CDR1 is SGDLS and CDR2 is YYNGEE. V was trimmed by 3 bases and J by 5 bases, leaving 10 bases between them. CDR3 length: 13 amino acids. The CDR3 region is CASSGLRGDTQYF. DNA for the CDR3: TGTGCCAGCAGCGGCCTTCGGGGAGATACGCAGTATTTT.

The gene calls are TRBV7-7 and TRBJ1-3; D unresolved. The CDR3 extends over 17 amino acids. V gave up 1 base and J gave up 2 bases, with 15 bases separating them. Germline V gene lookup returns CDR1 SSHAT and CDR2 FNYEAQ (reference sequence). CDR3 nucleotides: TGTGCCAGCAGCTTAGAGGGTGGAGCCCGGGCTGGAAACACCATATATTTT. This codes for CASSLEGGARAGNTIYF.

This clone has just a few counts. The chain has TRBV30 and TRBJ2-3; no clear D. Germline CDR1 GTSNPN, CDR2 SVGIG (reference sequence). CDR3 length equals 13 residues. Trimming left V 2 bases short and J 0 bases short, with 6 bases between. CDR3 in amino acids: CAWSTGSTDTQYF. CDR3 in DNA: TGTGCCTGGAGTACGGGCAGCACAGATACGCAGTATTTT.

This clone was counted between two and nine times. V usage is TRBV6-5 and J usage is TRBJ1-1; D unclear. This CDR3 region has 13 residues. The ends were cut back, 7 bases at V and 0 bases at J, with 9 bases in the middle. The germline V gene encodes CDR1 MNHEY and CDR2 SVGAGI. The CDR3 DNA reads as TGTGCCAGCACTCGCCTCATGAACACTGAAGCTTTCTTT. Protein sequence: CASTRLMNTEAFF.